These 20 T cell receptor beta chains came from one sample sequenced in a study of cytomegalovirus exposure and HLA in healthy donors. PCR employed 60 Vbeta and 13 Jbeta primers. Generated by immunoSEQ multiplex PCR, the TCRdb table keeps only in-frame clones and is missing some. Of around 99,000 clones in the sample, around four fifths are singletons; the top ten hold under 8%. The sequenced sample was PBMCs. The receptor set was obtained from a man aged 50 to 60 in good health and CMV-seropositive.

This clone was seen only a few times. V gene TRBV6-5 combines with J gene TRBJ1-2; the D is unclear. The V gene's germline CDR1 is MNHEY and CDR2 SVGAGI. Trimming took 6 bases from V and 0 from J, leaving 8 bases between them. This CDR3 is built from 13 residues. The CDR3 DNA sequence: TGTGCCAGCAGGATTCTAGCTAACTATGGCTACACCTTC. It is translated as CASRILANYGYTF.

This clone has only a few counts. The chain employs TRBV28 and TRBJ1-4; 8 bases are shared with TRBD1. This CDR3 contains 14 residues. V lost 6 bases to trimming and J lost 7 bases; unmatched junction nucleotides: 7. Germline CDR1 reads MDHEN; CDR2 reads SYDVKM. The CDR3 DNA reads TGTGCCAGCAGCCACCAGGGGGCCGGTGAAAAACTGTTTTTT. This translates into CASSHQGAGEKLFF.

The CDR3 DNA reads TGTGCCAGCTCACCCGGGACAGGGGGAGAGTACTATGGCTACACCTTC. Encoded protein: CASSPGTGGEYYGYTF. V gene TRBV18 combines with J gene TRBJ1-2; TRBD1 aligns across 11 bases. Trimming removed 3 bases from V and 3 bases from J; junction bases left unmatched: 6. Germline V gives CDR1 KGHSH, CDR2 LQKENI. There are 16 residues in the CDR3.

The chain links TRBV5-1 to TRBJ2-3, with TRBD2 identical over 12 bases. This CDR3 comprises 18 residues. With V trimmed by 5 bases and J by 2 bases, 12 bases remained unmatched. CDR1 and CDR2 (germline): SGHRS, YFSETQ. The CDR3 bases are TGCGCCAGCAGTTACAGGGCGACTAGCGGGGGAAACACAGATACGCAGTATTTT. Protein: CASSYRATSGGNTDTQYF.

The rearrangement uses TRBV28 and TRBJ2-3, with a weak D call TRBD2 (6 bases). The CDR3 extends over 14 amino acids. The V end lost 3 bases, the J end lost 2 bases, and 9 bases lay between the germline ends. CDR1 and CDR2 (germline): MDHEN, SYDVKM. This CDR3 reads CASSFRGSTDTQYF. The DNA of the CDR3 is TGTGCCAGCAGTTTCCGGGGGTCCACAGATACGCAGTATTTT.

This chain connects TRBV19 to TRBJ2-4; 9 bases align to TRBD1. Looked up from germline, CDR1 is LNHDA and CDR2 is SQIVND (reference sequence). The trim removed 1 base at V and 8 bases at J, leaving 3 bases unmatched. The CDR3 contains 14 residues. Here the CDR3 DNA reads TGTGCCAGTAGTATAGGGACAGGGGACGACATTCAGTACTTC. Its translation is CASSIGTGDDIQYF.

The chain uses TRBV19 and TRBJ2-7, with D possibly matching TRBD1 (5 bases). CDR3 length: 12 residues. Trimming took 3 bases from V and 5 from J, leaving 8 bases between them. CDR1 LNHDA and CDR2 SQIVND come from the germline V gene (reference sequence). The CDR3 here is CASSIPGNEQYF. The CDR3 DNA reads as TGTGCCAGTAGTATCCCAGGGAACGAGCAGTACTTC.

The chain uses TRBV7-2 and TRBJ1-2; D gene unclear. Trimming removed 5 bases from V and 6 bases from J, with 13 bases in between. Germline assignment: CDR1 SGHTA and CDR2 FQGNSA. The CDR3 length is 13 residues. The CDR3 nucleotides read TGTGCCAGCAGCGCGGCAGGAGGAAATGGCTACACCTTC. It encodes CASSAAGGNGYTF.

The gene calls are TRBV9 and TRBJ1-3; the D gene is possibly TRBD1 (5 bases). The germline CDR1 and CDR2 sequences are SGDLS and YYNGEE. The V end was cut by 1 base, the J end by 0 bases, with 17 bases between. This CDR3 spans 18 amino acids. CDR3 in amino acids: CASSVLGQHGISGNTIYF. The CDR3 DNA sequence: TGTGCCAGCAGCGTATTGGGGCAGCACGGTATCTCTGGAAACACCATATATTTT.

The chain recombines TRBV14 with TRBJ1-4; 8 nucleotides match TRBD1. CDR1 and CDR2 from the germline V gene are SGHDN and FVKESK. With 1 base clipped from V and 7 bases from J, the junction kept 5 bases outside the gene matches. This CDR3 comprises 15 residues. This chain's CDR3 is CASSQGLGQAEKLFF. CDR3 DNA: TGTGCCAGCAGCCAAGGTTTGGGACAGGCTGAAAAACTGTTTTTT.

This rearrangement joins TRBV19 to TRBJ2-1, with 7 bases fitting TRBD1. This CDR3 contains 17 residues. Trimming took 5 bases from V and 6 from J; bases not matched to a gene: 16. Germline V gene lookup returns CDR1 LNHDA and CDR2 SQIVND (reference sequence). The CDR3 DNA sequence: TGTGCCAGTAGTCCTCTCCCCGGGACAGTTAAGGGCAATGAGCAGTTCTTC. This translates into CASSPLPGTVKGNEQFF.

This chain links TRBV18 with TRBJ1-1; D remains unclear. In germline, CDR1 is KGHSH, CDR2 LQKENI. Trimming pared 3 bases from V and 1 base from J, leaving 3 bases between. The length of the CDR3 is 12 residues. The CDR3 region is CASSPQNTEAFF. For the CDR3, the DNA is TGTGCCAGCTCACCCCAGAACACTGAAGCTTTCTTT.

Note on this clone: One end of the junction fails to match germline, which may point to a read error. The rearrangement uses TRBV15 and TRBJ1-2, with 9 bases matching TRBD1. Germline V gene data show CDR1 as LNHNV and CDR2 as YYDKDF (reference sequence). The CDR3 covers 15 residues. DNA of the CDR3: TGTGCCACCAGCAGAGATACATCGGGGACAGGGAGAAAAGGATTC. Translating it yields CATSRDTSGTGRKGF.

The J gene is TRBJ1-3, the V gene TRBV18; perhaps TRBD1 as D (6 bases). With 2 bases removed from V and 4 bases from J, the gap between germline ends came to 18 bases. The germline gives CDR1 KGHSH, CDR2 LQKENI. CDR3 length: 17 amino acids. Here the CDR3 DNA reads TGTGCCAGCTCACCAGTAGCCACCCCAGGGGCCGGAAACACCATATATTTT. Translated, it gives CASSPVATPGAGNTIYF. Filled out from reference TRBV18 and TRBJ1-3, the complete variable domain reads NAGVMQNPRHLVRRRGQEARLRCSPMKGHSHVYWYRQLPEEGLKFMVYLQKENIIDESGMPKERFSAEFPKEGPSILRIQQVVRGDSAAYFCASSPVATPGAGNTIYFGEGSWLTVV.

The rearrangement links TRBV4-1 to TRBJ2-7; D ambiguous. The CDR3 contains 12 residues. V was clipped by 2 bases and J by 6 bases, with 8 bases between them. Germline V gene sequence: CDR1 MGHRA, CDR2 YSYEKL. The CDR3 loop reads CASSQPFSEQYF. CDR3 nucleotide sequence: TGCGCCAGCAGCCAACCCTTTAGCGAGCAGTACTTC.

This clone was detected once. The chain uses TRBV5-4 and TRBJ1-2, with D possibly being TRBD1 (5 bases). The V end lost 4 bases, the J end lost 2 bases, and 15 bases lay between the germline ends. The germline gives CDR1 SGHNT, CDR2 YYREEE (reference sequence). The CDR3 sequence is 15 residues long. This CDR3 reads CASSVGPGTNYGYTF. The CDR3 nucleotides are TGTGCCAGCAGCGTGGGGCCTGGCACGAACTATGGCTACACCTTC.

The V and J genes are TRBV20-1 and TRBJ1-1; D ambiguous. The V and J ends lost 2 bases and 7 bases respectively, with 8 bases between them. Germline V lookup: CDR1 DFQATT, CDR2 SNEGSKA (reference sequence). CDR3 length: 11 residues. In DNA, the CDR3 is TGCAGTGCTAGATTGGGCCTTGAAGCTTTCTTT. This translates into CSARLGLEAFF.

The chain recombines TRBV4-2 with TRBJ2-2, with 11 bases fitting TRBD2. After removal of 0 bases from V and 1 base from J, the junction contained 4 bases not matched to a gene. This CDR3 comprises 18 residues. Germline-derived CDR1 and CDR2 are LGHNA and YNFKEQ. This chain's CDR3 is CASSQELAGALNTGELFF. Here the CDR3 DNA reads TGTGCCAGCAGCCAAGAACTAGCGGGGGCCTTGAACACCGGGGAGCTGTTTTTT.

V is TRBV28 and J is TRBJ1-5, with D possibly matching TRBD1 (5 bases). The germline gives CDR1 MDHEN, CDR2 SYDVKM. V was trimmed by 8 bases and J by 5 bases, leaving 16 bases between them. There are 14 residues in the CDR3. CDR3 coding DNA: TGTGCCAGCTTTGGATCGACAGCTGATCAGCCCCAGCATTTT. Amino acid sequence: CASFGSTADQPQHF.

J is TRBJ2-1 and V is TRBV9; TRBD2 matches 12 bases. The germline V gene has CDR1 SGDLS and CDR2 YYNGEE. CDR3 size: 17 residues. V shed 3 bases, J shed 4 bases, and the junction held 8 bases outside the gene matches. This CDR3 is CASSARILAGGYNEQFF. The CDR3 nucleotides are TGTGCCAGCAGCGCCCGAATACTAGCGGGGGGATACAATGAGCAGTTCTTC.